This T cell receptor (beta chain) appears in the sequencing data of a study of OX40 agonist ivuxolimab in advanced cancers. Whole-study context: Three individuals attained partial responses, comprising one hepatocellular carcinoma case and two cutaneous melanoma cases.

Notes on this clone: Its target is unknown.

Data came from immunoSEQ multiplex PCR; TCRdb stores just in-frame clones and leaves some out. The sample consists of about 49,000 clones, about 86% of them appearing once. The study's findings and limits: Patients with a partial response at 0.1-3.0 mg/kg had among the lowest clonal expansion. There were, on average, more expanded clones in CD8+ T cells than in CD4+.

This clonotype originated in an adult with an advanced solid tumor such as melanoma, head and neck, liver or kidney cancer. The specimen was CD4+ or CD8+ T cells sorted from blood, collected in a trial of the OX40 agonist ivuxolimab.

The CDR3 DNA sequence: TGCGCCAGCAGCTCACCAATGGACGGAAACACCATATATTTT. Its protein is CASSSPMDGNTIYF. The V call is TRBV5-1, the J call TRBJ1-3; D is unclear. Per the germline V gene, CDR1 is SGHRS and CDR2 is YFSETQ. The CDR3 consists of 14 residues. V dropped 3 bases and J dropped 4 bases, with 11 bases sitting between them.